Listed below are T cell receptor beta chains from one sample, sequenced in a study of blood T cell repertoires in COVID-19. Sequencing used immunoSEQ multiplex PCR; TCRdb keeps in-frame clones, though not all of them. The profile covers approximately 200,000 clones, with approximately 90% appearing a single time and roughly 2.5% taken by the ten largest. The sample comprised peripheral blood. The receptors derive from a man between 25 and 39 years old with COVID-19, enrolled during active disease. The CDR3 runs from the conserved cysteine through the conserved F or W. Each record gives: D gene, J gene, clone size, V gene, CDR3 protein, CDR3 DNA. The D gene is left open where the match is weak. The listing skips clone size in some rows; elsewhere it reads once, few, many or a size class.

d_call: TRBD1
j_call: TRBJ2-7
clone_size: -
v_call: TRBV5-6
cdr3_aa: CASSLYRGTHEQYF
cdr3_nt: TGTGCCAGCAGCTTGTACAGGGGTACGCACGAGCAGTACTTC

d_call: TRBD2
j_call: TRBJ2-1
clone_size: -
v_call: TRBV7-2
cdr3_aa: CASIKLLASGSITDEQFF
cdr3_nt: TGTGCCAGCATCAAACTTCTGGCTAGCGGGAGTATTACGGATGAGCAGTTCTTC

d_call: TRBD1
j_call: TRBJ2-7
clone_size: -
v_call: TRBV30
cdr3_aa: CAWTKDRGPYEQYF
cdr3_nt: TGTGCCTGGACCAAGGACAGGGGCCCCTACGAGCAGTACTTC

d_call: TRBD1
j_call: TRBJ2-7
clone_size: -
v_call: TRBV29-1
cdr3_aa: CSVGDRGHEQYF
cdr3_nt: TGCAGCGTTGGGGACAGGGGGCACGAGCAGTACTTC

d_call: -
j_call: TRBJ2-2
clone_size: -
v_call: TRBV7-2
cdr3_aa: CASSNVQAGELFF
cdr3_nt: TGTGCCAGCAGCAATGTACAGGCCGGGGAGCTGTTTTTT

d_call: TRBD1
j_call: TRBJ2-5
clone_size: -
v_call: TRBV9
cdr3_aa: CASSVAGNRGETQYF
cdr3_nt: TGTGCCAGCAGCGTAGCGGGCAACAGGGGAGAGACCCAGTACTTC

d_call: TRBD1
j_call: TRBJ2-2
clone_size: -
v_call: TRBV7-2
cdr3_aa: CASKYGQGANTGELFF
cdr3_nt: TGTGCCTCAAAGTACGGACAGGGGGCAAACACCGGGGAGCTGTTTTTT

d_call: -
j_call: TRBJ2-2
clone_size: once
v_call: TRBV9
cdr3_aa: CASSVDLRGNTGELFF
cdr3_nt: TGTGCCAGCAGCGTAGATCTGCGGGGGAACACCGGGGAGCTGTTTTTT

d_call: TRBD1
j_call: TRBJ1-3
clone_size: -
v_call: TRBV9
cdr3_aa: CASSVTGDSGNTIYF
cdr3_nt: TGTGCCAGCAGCGTGACAGGGGACTCTGGAAACACCATATATTTT

d_call: TRBD2
j_call: TRBJ2-5
clone_size: -
v_call: TRBV10-1
cdr3_aa: CASSVPKREGIETQYF
cdr3_nt: TGCGCCAGCAGTGTTCCGAAGCGGGAGGGCATAGAGACCCAGTACTTC

d_call: -
j_call: TRBJ1-3
clone_size: -
v_call: TRBV5-6
cdr3_aa: CASSLVGSPYSGNTIYF
cdr3_nt: TGTGCCAGCAGCTTGGTCGGTTCCCCTTACTCTGGAAACACCATATATTTT

d_call: TRBD1
j_call: TRBJ1-1
clone_size: few
v_call: TRBV6-2/TRBV6-3
cdr3_aa: CASSRGRLLEAFF
cdr3_nt: TGTGCCAGCAGCAGGGGGCGTCTGCTTGAAGCTTTCTTT

d_call: -
j_call: TRBJ1-1
clone_size: -
v_call: TRBV9
cdr3_aa: CASSPYRVNTEAFF
cdr3_nt: TGTGCCAGCAGCCCCTACAGGGTGAACACTGAAGCTTTCTTT

d_call: TRBD2
j_call: TRBJ2-3
clone_size: -
v_call: TRBV9
cdr3_aa: CASSSGLETDTQYF
cdr3_nt: TGTGCCAGCAGCTCCGGACTAGAGACAGATACGCAGTATTTT

d_call: -
j_call: TRBJ1-1
clone_size: -
v_call: TRBV14
cdr3_aa: CASSYSGTFSLNTEAFF
cdr3_nt: TGTGCCAGCAGCTACTCCGGGACATTCTCCCTGAACACTGAAGCTTTCTTT

d_call: TRBD1
j_call: TRBJ1-2
clone_size: once
v_call: TRBV5-4
cdr3_aa: CASSLGGPGGTGYTF
cdr3_nt: TGTGCCAGCAGCTTGGGGGGACCAGGGGGTACTGGCTACACCTTC

d_call: -
j_call: TRBJ2-7
clone_size: -
v_call: TRBV5-4
cdr3_aa: CASSLGAGISYEQYF
cdr3_nt: TGTGCCAGCAGCTTGGGGGCAGGTATCTCCTACGAGCAGTACTTC

d_call: TRBD1
j_call: TRBJ2-7
clone_size: -
v_call: TRBV7-9
cdr3_aa: CASRRTGIYEQYF
cdr3_nt: TGTGCCAGCAGGAGGACAGGGATCTACGAGCAGTACTTC

d_call: -
j_call: TRBJ1-5
clone_size: -
v_call: TRBV28
cdr3_aa: CASSLPTGGNQPQHF
cdr3_nt: TGTGCCAGCAGTTTGCCGACAGGCGGCAATCAGCCCCAGCATTTT

d_call: TRBD1
j_call: TRBJ2-2
clone_size: -
v_call: TRBV6-5
cdr3_aa: CASSPTGGRTGELFF
cdr3_nt: TGTGCCAGCAGTCCAACAGGGGGCCGGACCGGGGAGCTGTTTTTT

d_call: TRBD2
j_call: TRBJ2-3
clone_size: few
v_call: TRBV2
cdr3_aa: CASSLLAGVTDTQYF
cdr3_nt: TGTGCCAGCAGTCTACTAGCGGGAGTGACAGATACGCAGTATTTT

d_call: -
j_call: TRBJ1-1
clone_size: -
v_call: TRBV3-1/TRBV3-2
cdr3_aa: CASSPGVWAFF
cdr3_nt: TGTGCCAGCAGCCCAGGTGTTTGGGCTTTCTTT

d_call: TRBD1
j_call: TRBJ2-1
clone_size: once
v_call: TRBV11-1
cdr3_aa: CASSFSGTGSYNEQFF
cdr3_nt: TGTGCCAGCAGCTTTTCCGGGACAGGGTCCTACAATGAGCAGTTCTTC

d_call: TRBD1
j_call: TRBJ1-4
clone_size: -
v_call: TRBV24-1
cdr3_aa: CATSDTGQGPNEKLFF
cdr3_nt: TGTGCCACCAGTGATACAGGACAGGGGCCTAATGAAAAACTGTTTTTT

d_call: TRBD2
j_call: TRBJ2-2
clone_size: few
v_call: TRBV5-1
cdr3_aa: CASSLRNSGSSFNTGELFF
cdr3_nt: TGCGCCAGCAGCTTGCGTAATAGCGGGAGTTCCTTTAACACCGGGGAGCTGTTTTTT

d_call: -
j_call: TRBJ1-5
clone_size: -
v_call: TRBV11-2
cdr3_aa: CASSFGGVIRSNQPQHF
cdr3_nt: TGTGCCAGCAGCTTTGGGGGGGTAATAAGGAGCAATCAGCCCCAGCATTTT

d_call: TRBD1
j_call: TRBJ2-2
clone_size: -
v_call: TRBV2
cdr3_aa: CASSPRTGQFGGELFF
cdr3_nt: TGTGCCAGCAGTCCCAGGACAGGTCAATTTGGCGGGGAGCTGTTTTTT

d_call: TRBD1
j_call: TRBJ1-4
clone_size: once
v_call: TRBV6-5
cdr3_aa: CASRGTEFNEKLFF
cdr3_nt: TGTGCCAGCAGGGGGACAGAGTTTAATGAAAAACTGTTTTTT